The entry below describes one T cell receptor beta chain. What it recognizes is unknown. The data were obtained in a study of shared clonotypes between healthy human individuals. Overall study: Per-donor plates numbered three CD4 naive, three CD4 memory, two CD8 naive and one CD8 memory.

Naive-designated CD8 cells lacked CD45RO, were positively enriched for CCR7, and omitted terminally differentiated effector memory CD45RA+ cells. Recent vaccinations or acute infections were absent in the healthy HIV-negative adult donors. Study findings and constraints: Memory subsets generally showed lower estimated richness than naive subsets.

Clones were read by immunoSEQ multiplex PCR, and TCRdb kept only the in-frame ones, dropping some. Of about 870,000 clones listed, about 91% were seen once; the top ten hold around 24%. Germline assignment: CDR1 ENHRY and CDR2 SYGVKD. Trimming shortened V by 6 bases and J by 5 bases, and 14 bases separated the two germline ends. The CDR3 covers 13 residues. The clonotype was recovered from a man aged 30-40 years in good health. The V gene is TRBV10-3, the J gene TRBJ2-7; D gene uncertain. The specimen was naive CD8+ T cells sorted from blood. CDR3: CAIRAGMGNEQYF. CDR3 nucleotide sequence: TGTGCCATCAGAGCAGGCATGGGCAACGAGCAGTACTTC.